One TCR beta chain is described in this entry. The data derive from a study of blood T cell repertoires in COVID-19. Study-wide background: The United States, Italy and Spain provided the acute and convalescent COVID-19 samples. Sources were T cells, B-cell-depleted T cells, or PBMCs; the material itself was cDNA or gDNA.

CDR1 is MNHNY and CDR2 is SVGAGI in the germline V gene (reference sequence). Deletions cut 5 bases from V and 4 bases from J, with 9 bases between. CDR3 length equals 12 residues. Per the original data handling: Reference gene primer amplification gave nucleated cell count estimates. TCRdb keeps only in-frame clones here, not all; method: immunoSEQ multiplex PCR. That table supplies the V and J calls and clone size; D and trimming were determined from the DNA. The sample includes more than 15,000 clones, around 86% of them seen just once. V and J are TRBV6-6 and TRBJ2-7; TRBD1 might be the D (6 bases). Sequenced: peripheral blood. The receptor's source is a man in his 60s with acute or convalescent COVID-19. The CDR3 loop is CASSPGVYEQYF. The CDR3 DNA sequence: TGTGCCAGCAGTCCAGGGGTTTACGAGCAGTACTTC.